This entry lists 27 T cell receptor beta chains sequenced from one sample in a study of technical replicates of blood from a few donors. Profiling relied on immunoSEQ multiplex PCR, and the TCRdb table lists in-frame clones only, not all of them. The sample contains more than 90,000 clones, 90% to 96% of which appear only once. Sequencing was performed on T cells isolated from PBMCs. The source is a human donor in good health.

The chain carries TRBV6-9 and TRBJ1-2; TRBD1 might be the D (5 bases). The germline V and J ends were trimmed by 2 bases and 5 bases, with 21 bases remaining between them. Germline assignment: CDR1 MNHGY and CDR2 SVAAGI. This CDR3 contains 17 residues. The CDR3 sequence is CASSYPRPQGQRYGYTF. In nucleotides, the CDR3 is TGTGCCAGCAGTTATCCCCGGCCCCAGGGCCAGAGGTATGGCTACACCTTC.

The chain is built from TRBV2 and TRBJ2-5; no reliable D call. The germline V and J ends were trimmed by 7 bases and 5 bases, with 8 bases remaining between them. CDR3 length: 11 residues. CDR1 and CDR2 (germline): SNHLY, FYNNEI. CDR3 sequence (DNA): TGTGCCAGCACCGCCCGGGAGACCCAGTACTTC. It yields the protein CASTARETQYF.

The CDR3, as DNA: TGTGCCAGCAGTCAGGGACACTCTGCAGATACGCAGTATTTT. Its protein product is CASSQGHSADTQYF. The chain has TRBV6-5 and TRBJ2-3; TRBD1 is a possible D gene (6 bases). Looked up from germline, CDR1 is MNHEY and CDR2 is SVGAGI. The CDR3 totals 14 residues. The V gene lost 5 bases and the J gene lost 4 bases, with 13 bases spanning the gap.

This clone occurred once. J is TRBJ2-2 and V is TRBV5-1; 9 bases are a match to TRBD2. The CDR3 loop spans 15 amino acids. CDR1 and CDR2 from the germline V gene are SGHRS and YFSETQ. V was clipped by 3 bases and J by 5 bases; unmatched bases: 5. The CDR3 loop reads CASSYGLASTGELFF. The CDR3 DNA sequence: TGCGCCAGCAGCTACGGACTAGCGTCTACCGGGGAGCTGTTTTTT.

The CDR3 spells CASSEERGVINEQFF. The CDR3 region has the DNA TGCGCCAGCAGTGAGGAGCGGGGGGTGATTAATGAGCAGTTCTTC. V and J are TRBV10-1 and TRBJ2-1, with 9 nucleotides matching TRBD2. V dropped 2 bases and J dropped 7; count of bases not matched to a gene: 6. The CDR3 covers 15 residues. The V gene's germline CDR1 is WNHNN and CDR2 SYGVQD (reference sequence).

The chain uses TRBV2 and TRBJ1-4, with 7 bases aligning to TRBD1. J lost 8 bases, V lost 6 bases, and 18 bases had no gene match. Germline CDR1 SNHLY, CDR2 FYNNEI. This CDR3 region has 17 residues. The CDR3 here is CASRIRPTGRYGEKLFF. Here the CDR3 DNA reads TGTGCCAGCAGGATAAGACCGACAGGGCGGTATGGGGAAAAACTGTTTTTT.

This clone was counted a single time. J is TRBJ2-7 and V is TRBV28; D is possibly TRBD1 (5 bases). V lost 5 bases and J lost 0, with 11 bases in between. CDR3 length: 14 amino acids. In germline, CDR1 is MDHEN, CDR2 SYDVKM. The CDR3 sequence: CASSQGRSSYEQYF. CDR3 nucleotide sequence: TGTGCCAGCAGTCAGGGAAGGAGCTCCTACGAGCAGTACTTC.

The V gene is TRBV28, the J gene TRBJ2-4; 7 bases map to TRBD1. Trimming removed 6 bases from V and 9 bases from J; junction bases left unmatched: 17. This CDR3 is 16 amino acids long. Germline CDR1 MDHEN, CDR2 SYDVKM. The CDR3 nucleotides read TGTGCCAGCAGATTTTCCGGGACAGCCGGTATTGGCATTCAGTACTTC. Its translation: CASRFSGTAGIGIQYF.

The CDR3 here is CAISELGARTEAFF. The CDR3 DNA reads as TGTGCCATCAGTGAACTGGGGGCGCGAACTGAAGCTTTCTTT. The chain recombines TRBV10-3 with TRBJ1-1, with D tentatively TRBD1 (6 bases). CDR1 and CDR2 (germline): ENHRY, SYGVKD. The CDR3 is 14 residues long. V lost 3 bases to trimming and J lost 5 bases, with 13 bases between them.

The rearrangement uses TRBV6-5 and TRBJ1-1; the D is unclear. Germline CDR1 reads MNHEY; CDR2 reads SVGAGI. The V end was cut by 2 bases, the J end by 3 bases, with 7 bases between. The CDR3 spans 13 residues. The CDR3 region is CASSYGRDTEAFF. CDR3 DNA sequence: TGTGCCAGCAGTTACGGCCGGGACACTGAAGCTTTCTTT.

V usage is TRBV6-6 and J usage is TRBJ2-2, with D maybe TRBD2 (6 bases). Trimming pared 9 bases from V and 4 bases from J, leaving 18 bases between. The CDR3 loop spans 15 amino acids. Germline V gene data show CDR1 as MNHNY and CDR2 as SVGAGI (reference sequence). The chain's CDR3 is CASLLSAGTTGELFF. Here the CDR3 DNA reads TGTGCCAGTCTTCTAAGTGCGGGAACCACCGGGGAGCTGTTTTTT.

V gene TRBV7-9 combines with J gene TRBJ1-1; D is possibly TRBD1 (5 bases). The CDR3 runs 15 residues. The V and J ends lost 5 bases and 5 bases respectively, with 18 bases between them. The germline V gene has CDR1 SEHNR and CDR2 FQNEAQ (reference sequence). As DNA, the CDR3 is TGTGCCAGCAGCCCGCCGTCCCGGGGGTATACTGAAGCTTTCTTT. Its protein product is CASSPPSRGYTEAFF.

This clone was seen a single time. The chain is built from TRBV18 and TRBJ2-7, with 7 bases aligning to TRBD1. The CDR3 sequence is 15 residues long. CDR1 and CDR2 from the germline V gene are KGHSH and LQKENI. The V gene end was trimmed by 6 bases and the J gene end by 1 base; junction bases not matched to a gene: 9. CDR3 sequence reads: CASSQGQAASYEQYF. In nucleotides, the CDR3 is TGTGCCAGCTCGCAAGGACAGGCCGCGTCCTACGAGCAGTACTTC.

The chain joins TRBV9 to TRBJ2-2, with D possibly matching TRBD1 (5 bases). Germline CDR1 SGDLS, CDR2 YYNGEE. This CDR3 has 15 residues. With 0 bases removed from V and 0 bases from J, the gap between germline ends came to 6 bases. CDR3 region: CASSVGQPNTGELFF. For the CDR3, the DNA is TGTGCCAGCAGCGTAGGACAGCCGAACACCGGGGAGCTGTTTTTT.

The gene calls are TRBV5-1 and TRBJ1-1; maybe TRBD1 (5 bases). Germline V gene lookup returns CDR1 SGHRS and CDR2 YFSETQ. V was pared by 4 bases and J by 4 bases, with 17 bases between. The CDR3 covers 15 residues. The CDR3 spells CASSALMSGFTEAFF. The CDR3 DNA reads as TGCGCCAGCAGCGCACTAATGTCAGGGTTCACTGAAGCTTTCTTT.

The genes are TRBV19 and TRBJ2-3, with a tentative D call TRBD2 (6 bases). CDR3 length: 14 residues. Trimming removed 4 bases at V and 1 base at J, with 9 bases between. The germline CDR1 and CDR2 sequences are LNHDA and SQIVND (reference sequence). Written as DNA, the CDR3 is TGTGCCAGTAGTAAGGGAGGAGGCACAGATACGCAGTATTTT. As protein: CASSKGGGTDTQYF.

This clone has a single count. The V call is TRBV7-8, the J call TRBJ2-5; 11 positions match TRBD1. The CDR3 runs 14 residues. Germline V gene sequence: CDR1 SGHVS, CDR2 FQNEAQ. V lost 7 bases and J lost 5; bases outside the gene matches: 6. CDR3 coding DNA: TGTGCCAGCACTTACCGGGACAGGGGGGAGACCCAGTACTTC. Its protein product is CASTYRDRGETQYF. The full variable domain, its missing parts supplied by reference TRBV7-8 and TRBJ2-5, is GAGVSQSPRYKVAKRGQDVALRCDPISGHVSLFWYQQALGQGPEFLTYFQNEAQLDKSGLPSDRFFAERPEGSVSTLKIQRTQQEDSAVYLCASTYRDRGETQYFGPGTRLLVL.

The chain uses TRBV19 and TRBJ1-5, with 11 bases fitting TRBD1. The trim removed 7 bases at V and 11 bases at J, leaving 13 bases unmatched. The CDR3 is 15 amino acids. Germline CDR1 and CDR2: LNHDA and SQIVND (reference sequence). The CDR3 loop is CASTPQGQGAMTQHF. CDR3 DNA: TGTGCCAGTACCCCACAAGGACAGGGGGCTATGACCCAGCATTTT.

In its sample, this clone was seen once. The V call is TRBV28, the J call TRBJ2-3; D is ambiguous. V was shortened by 4 bases and J by 1 base, with 12 bases between the two germline ends. Germline V gives CDR1 MDHEN, CDR2 SYDVKM. The CDR3 covers 15 residues. DNA of the CDR3: TGTGCCAGCAGTTCCGCCGAGAAGCGCACAGATACGCAGTATTTT. Translated, it gives CASSSAEKRTDTQYF.

V is TRBV4-1 and J is TRBJ2-3; possible D gene TRBD2, 6 bases. The V and J ends lost 0 bases and 4 bases respectively, with 26 bases between them. CDR3 length: 20 amino acids. Germline V lookup: CDR1 MGHRA, CDR2 YSYEKL. In nucleotides, the CDR3 is TGCGCCAGCAGCCAAGATTTGGCTAGCGATGGGGCCGTCCCCGCAGATACGCAGTATTTT. This codes for CASSQDLASDGAVPADTQYF.

The V gene is TRBV6-5, the J gene TRBJ2-7, with TRBD2 matching over 9 bases. CDR3 length equals 16 residues. The trim removed 0 bases at V and 4 bases at J, leaving 7 bases unmatched. The germline V gene has CDR1 MNHEY and CDR2 SVGAGI. CDR3 region: CASSYSGGRADYEQYF. As DNA, the CDR3 is TGTGCCAGCAGTTACTCGGGCGGGAGGGCCGATTACGAGCAGTACTTC.

The rearrangement joins TRBV13 to TRBJ1-2, with D possibly TRBD1 on 5 matching bases. The V and J ends lost 7 bases and 3 bases respectively, with 24 bases between them. Per germline, CDR1 PRHDT and CDR2 FYEKMQ (reference sequence). The CDR3 sequence is 17 residues long. The CDR3 protein is CASIKQEGKRAYYGYTF. The CDR3 region has the DNA TGTGCCAGCATCAAACAGGAGGGGAAGAGGGCATACTATGGCTACACCTTC.

This chain joins TRBV28 and TRBJ2-1; perhaps TRBD2 as D (5 bases). This CDR3 comprises 15 residues. The V gene's germline CDR1 is MDHEN and CDR2 SYDVKM. V was cut by 3 bases and J by 0 bases, with 9 bases left in between. Here the CDR3 reads CASSLLGSSYNEQFF. The CDR3 coding sequence is TGTGCCAGCAGTTTGCTAGGGAGCTCCTACAATGAGCAGTTCTTC.

The rearrangement links TRBV5-8 to TRBJ2-7; possible D gene TRBD1, 5 bases. There are 14 residues in the CDR3. Germline CDR1 SGHTS, CDR2 YDEGEE. V lost 3 bases and J 2 bases, leaving 12 bases between the germline ends. Written as DNA, the CDR3 is TGTGCCAGCAGCTCCCAAGGGGCGACCTACGAGCAGTACTTC. This encodes CASSSQGATYEQYF.

The chain combines TRBV29-1 with TRBJ1-1; the match to TRBD1 covers 12 bases. The CDR3 covers 14 residues. Germline V gene sequence: CDR1 SQVTM, CDR2 ANQGSEA. Trimming cost V 5 bases and J 11 bases; bases outside gene matches: 12. CDR3 residues: CSVSRGTGGGEAFF. Written as DNA, the CDR3 is TGCAGCGTTAGCCGGGGGACAGGGGGCGGTGAGGCTTTCTTT.

This chain uses TRBV5-8 with TRBJ1-5; D unclear. Trimming stripped 1 base from V and 0 bases from J, with 8 bases between. The CDR3 extends over 15 amino acids. The germline V gene has CDR1 SGHTS and CDR2 YDEGEE. The CDR3 DNA sequence: TGTGCCAGCAGCTTGTGGCAGGATAGCAATCAGCCCCAGCATTTT. Amino acids: CASSLWQDSNQPQHF.

The genes are TRBV5-1 and TRBJ2-2, with D perhaps matching TRBD2 (5 bases). Trimming left V 0 bases short and J 8 bases short, with 8 bases between. Germline loops: CDR1 SGHRS, CDR2 YFSETQ. The CDR3 covers 13 residues. Here the CDR3 DNA reads TGCGCCAGCAGCTTGGAACTAGTTGGGGAGCTGTTTTTT. It specifies CASSLELVGELFF.